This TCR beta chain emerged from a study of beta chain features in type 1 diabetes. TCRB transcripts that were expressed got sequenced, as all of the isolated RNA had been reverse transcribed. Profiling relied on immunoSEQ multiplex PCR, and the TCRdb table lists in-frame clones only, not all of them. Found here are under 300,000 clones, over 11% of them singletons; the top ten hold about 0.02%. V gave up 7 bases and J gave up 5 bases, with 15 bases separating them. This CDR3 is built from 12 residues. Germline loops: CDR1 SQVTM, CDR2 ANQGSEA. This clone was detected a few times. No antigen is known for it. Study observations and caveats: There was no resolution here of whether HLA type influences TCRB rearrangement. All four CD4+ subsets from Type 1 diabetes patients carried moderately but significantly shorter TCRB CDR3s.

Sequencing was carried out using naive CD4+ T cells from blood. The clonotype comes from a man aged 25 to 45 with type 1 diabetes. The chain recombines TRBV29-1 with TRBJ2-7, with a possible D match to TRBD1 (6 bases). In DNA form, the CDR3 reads TGCAGCGACGAGGGACAAAAGGACGAGCAGTACTTC. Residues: CSDEGQKDEQYF.